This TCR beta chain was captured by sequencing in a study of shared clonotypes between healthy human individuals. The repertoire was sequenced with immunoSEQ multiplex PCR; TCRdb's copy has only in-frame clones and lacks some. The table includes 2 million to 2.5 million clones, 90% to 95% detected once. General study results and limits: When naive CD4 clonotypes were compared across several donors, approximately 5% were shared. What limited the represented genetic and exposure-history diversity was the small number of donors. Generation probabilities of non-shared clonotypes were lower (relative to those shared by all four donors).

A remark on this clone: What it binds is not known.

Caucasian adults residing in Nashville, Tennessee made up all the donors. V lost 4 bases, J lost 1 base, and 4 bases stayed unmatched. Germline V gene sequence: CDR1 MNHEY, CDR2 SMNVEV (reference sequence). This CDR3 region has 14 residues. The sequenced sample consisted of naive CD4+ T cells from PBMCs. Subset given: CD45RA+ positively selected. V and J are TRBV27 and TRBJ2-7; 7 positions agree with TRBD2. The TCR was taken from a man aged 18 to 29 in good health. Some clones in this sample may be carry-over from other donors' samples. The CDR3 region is CASSSSGVSYEQYF. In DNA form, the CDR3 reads TGTGCCAGCAGTTCGAGCGGGGTTTCCTACGAGCAGTACTTC.